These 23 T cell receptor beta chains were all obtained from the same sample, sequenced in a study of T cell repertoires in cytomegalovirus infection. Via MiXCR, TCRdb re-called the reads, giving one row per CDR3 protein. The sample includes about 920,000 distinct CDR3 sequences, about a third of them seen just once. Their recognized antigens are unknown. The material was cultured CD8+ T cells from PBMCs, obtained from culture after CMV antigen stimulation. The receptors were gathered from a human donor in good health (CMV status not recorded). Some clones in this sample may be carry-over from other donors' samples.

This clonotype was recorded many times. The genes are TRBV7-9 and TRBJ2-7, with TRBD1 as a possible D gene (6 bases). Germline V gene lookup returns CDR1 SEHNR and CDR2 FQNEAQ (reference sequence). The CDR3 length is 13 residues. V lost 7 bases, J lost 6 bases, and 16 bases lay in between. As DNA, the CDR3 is TGTGCCAGCACAGGGGTTGGGCGAGGCGAGCAGTACTTC. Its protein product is CASTGVGRGEQYF.

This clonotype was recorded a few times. CDR3 loop: CASIGMNTEAFF. The CDR3 DNA follows: TGTGCCAGCATTGGTATGAACACTGAAGCTTTCTTT. V and J are TRBV6-2 or TRBV6-3 and TRBJ1-1; no clear D gene. Trimming took off 7 bases at V and 0 bases at J, with 6 bases between the two ends. This CDR3 spans 12 amino acids. Germline V CDR1 and CDR2: MNHEY, SVGEGT.

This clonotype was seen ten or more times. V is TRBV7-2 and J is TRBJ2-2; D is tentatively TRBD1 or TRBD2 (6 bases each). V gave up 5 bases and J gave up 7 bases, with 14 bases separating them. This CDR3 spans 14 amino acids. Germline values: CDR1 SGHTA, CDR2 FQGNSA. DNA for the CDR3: TGTGCCAGCAGCCTCGTACAGGGAGGCGGGGAGCTGTTTTTT. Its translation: CASSLVQGGGELFF.

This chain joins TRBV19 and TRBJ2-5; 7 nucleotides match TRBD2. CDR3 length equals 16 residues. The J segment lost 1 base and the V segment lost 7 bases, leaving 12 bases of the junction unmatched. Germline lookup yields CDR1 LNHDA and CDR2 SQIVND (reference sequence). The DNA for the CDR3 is TGTGCCAGTACCCCCATCGGGGGGAAGTTCCAAGAGACCCAGTACTTC. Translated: CASTPIGGKFQETQYF.

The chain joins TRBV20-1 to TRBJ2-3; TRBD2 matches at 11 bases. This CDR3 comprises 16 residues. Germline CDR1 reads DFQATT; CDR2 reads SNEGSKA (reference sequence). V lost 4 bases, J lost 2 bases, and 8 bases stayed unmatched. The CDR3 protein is CSAMRLAGIITDTQYF. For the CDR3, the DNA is TGCAGTGCTATGAGACTAGCGGGGATAATCACAGATACGCAGTATTTT.

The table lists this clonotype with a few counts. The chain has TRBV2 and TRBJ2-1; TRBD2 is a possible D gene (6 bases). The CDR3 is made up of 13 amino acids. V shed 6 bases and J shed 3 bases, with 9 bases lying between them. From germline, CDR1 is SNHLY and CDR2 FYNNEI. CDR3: CASSRLVYNEQFF. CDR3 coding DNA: TGTGCCAGCAGCCGACTAGTCTACAATGAGCAGTTCTTC. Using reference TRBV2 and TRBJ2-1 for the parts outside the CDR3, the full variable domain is EPEVTQTPSHQVTQMGQEVILRCVPISNHLYFYWYRQILGQKVEFLVSFYNNEISEKSEIFDDQFSVERPDGSNFTLKIRSTKLEDSAMYFCASSRLVYNEQFFGPGTRLTVL.

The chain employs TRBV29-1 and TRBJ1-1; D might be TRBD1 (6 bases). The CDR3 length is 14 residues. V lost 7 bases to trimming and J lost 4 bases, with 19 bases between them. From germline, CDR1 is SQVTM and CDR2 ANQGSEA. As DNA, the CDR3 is TGCAGCGCCTGGTCAGGGGCGGTGAGCACTGAAGCTTTCTTT. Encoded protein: CSAWSGAVSTEAFF.

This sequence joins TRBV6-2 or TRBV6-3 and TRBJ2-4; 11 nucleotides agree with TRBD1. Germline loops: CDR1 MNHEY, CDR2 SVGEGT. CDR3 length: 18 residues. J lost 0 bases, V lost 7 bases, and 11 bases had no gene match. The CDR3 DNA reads TGTGCCAGCATCAAAGGGACAGGGGGTGAAAGAGCCAAAAACATTCAGTACTTC. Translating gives CASIKGTGGERAKNIQYF.

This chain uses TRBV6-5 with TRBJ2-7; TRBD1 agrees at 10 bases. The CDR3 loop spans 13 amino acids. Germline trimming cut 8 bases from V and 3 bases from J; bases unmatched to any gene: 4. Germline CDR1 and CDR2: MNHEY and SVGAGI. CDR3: CASRDRGSYEQYV. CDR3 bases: TGTGCCAGCCGGGACAGGGGTAGCTACGAGCAGTACGTC.

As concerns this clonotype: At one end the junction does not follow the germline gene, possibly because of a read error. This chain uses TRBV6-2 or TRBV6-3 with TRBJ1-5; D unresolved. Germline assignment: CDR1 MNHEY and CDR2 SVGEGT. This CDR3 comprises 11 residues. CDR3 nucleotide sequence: TGTGCCAGCGGCGGGAATCAGTCCCAGCATTTT. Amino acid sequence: CASGGNQSQHF.

CDR3 residues: CASSQGPTGQFF. The CDR3 coding sequence is TGCGCCAGCAGCCAAGGCCCTACGGGGCAGTTCTTC. J is TRBJ2-1 and V is TRBV4-1; D remains unclear. V gave up 1 base and J gave up 12 bases, with 10 bases separating them. This CDR3 is built from 12 residues. Germline CDR1 reads MGHRA; CDR2 reads YSYEKL.

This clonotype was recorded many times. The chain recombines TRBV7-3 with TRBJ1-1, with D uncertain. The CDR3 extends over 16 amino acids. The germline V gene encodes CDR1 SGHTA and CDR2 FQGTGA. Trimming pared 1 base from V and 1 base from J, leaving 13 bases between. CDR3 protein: CASSLSGSRGNTEAFF. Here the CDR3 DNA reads TGTGCCAGCAGCTTAAGTGGCAGCCGGGGGAACACTGAAGCTTTCTTT. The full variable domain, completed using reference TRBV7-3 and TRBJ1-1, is GAGVSQTPSNKVTEKGKYVELRCDPISGHTALYWYRQSLGQGPEFLIYFQGTGAADDSGLPNDRFFAVRPEGSVSTLKIQRTERGDSAVYLCASSLSGSRGNTEAFFGQGTRLTVV.

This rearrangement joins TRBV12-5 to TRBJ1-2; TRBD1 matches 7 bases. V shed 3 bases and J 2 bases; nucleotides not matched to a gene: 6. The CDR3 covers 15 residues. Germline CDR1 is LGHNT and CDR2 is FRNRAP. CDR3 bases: TGTGCTAGTGGTTTCGGAACAGGGGAGAACTATGGCTACACCTTC. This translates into CASGFGTGENYGYTF.

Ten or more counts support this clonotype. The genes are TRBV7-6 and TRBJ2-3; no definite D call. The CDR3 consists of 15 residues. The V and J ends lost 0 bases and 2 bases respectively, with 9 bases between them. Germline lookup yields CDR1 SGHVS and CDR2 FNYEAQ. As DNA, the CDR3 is TGTGCCAGCAGCTTAGCGCAGGCTATCACAGATACGCAGTATTTT. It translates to CASSLAQAITDTQYF.

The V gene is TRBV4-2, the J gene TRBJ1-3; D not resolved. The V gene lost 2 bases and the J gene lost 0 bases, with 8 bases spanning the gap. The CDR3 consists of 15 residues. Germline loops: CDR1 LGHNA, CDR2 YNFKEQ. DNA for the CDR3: TGTGCCAGCAGCCAACTTGGCAGCTCTGGAAACACCATATATTTT. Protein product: CASSQLGSSGNTIYF.

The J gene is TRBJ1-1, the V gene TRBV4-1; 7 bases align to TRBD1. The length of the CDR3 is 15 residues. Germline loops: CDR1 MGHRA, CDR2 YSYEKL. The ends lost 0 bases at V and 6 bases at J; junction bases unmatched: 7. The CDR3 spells CASSQDQTGLAEAFF. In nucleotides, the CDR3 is TGCGCCAGCAGCCAAGACCAGACAGGGTTGGCTGAAGCTTTCTTT.

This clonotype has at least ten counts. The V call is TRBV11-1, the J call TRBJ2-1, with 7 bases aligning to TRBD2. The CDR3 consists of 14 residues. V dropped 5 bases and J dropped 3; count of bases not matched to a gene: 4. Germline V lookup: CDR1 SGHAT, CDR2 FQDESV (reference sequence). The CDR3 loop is CASSKRGNYNEQFF. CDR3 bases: TGTGCCAGCAGCAAGCGGGGTAACTACAATGAGCAGTTCTTC.

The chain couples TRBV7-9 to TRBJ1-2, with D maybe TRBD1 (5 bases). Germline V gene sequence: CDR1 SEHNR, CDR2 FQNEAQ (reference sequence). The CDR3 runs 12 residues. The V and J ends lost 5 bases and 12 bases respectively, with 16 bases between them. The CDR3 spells CASSIGTKSDTF. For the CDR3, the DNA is TGTGCCAGCAGCATCGGGACCAAGAGTGACACCTTC.

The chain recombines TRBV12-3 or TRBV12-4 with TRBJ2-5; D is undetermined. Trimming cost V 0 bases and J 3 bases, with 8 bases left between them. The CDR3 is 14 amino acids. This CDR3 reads CASSLAEREETQYF. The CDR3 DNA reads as TGTGCCAGCAGTTTAGCGGAAAGGGAAGAGACCCAGTACTTC.

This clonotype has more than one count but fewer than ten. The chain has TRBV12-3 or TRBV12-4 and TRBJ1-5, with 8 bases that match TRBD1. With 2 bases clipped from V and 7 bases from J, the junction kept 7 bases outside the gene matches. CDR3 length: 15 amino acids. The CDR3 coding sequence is TGTGCCAGCAGTTTATCATGGGACAGGCGGCAGCCCCAGCATTTT. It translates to CASSLSWDRRQPQHF.

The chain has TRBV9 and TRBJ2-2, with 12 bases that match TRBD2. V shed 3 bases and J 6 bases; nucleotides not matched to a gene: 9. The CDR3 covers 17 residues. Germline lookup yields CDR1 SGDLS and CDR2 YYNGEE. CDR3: CASSEPSGGAPSGELFF. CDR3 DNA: TGTGCCAGCAGCGAACCTAGCGGGGGGGCCCCCTCCGGGGAGCTGTTTTTT. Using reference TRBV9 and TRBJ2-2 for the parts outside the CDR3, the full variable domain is DSGVTQTPKHLITATGQRVTLRCSPRSGDLSVYWYQQSLDQGLQFLIQYYNGEERAKGNILERFSAQQFPDLHSELNLSSLELGDSALYFCASSEPSGGAPSGELFFGEGSRLTVL.

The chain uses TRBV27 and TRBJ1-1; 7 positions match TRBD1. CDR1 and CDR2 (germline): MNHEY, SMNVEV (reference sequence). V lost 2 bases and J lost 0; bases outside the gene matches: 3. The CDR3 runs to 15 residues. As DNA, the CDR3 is TGTGCCAGCAGTTTAAGGGGGCTGGTGAACACTGAAGCTTTCTTT. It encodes CASSLRGLVNTEAFF.

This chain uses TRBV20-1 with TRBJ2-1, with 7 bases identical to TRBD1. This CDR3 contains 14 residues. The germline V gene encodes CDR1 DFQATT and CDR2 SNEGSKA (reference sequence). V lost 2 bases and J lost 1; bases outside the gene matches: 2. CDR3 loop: CSARKQGSYNEQFF. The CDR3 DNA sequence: TGCAGTGCTAGAAAACAGGGGTCCTACAATGAGCAGTTCTTC.